The clone carrying this T cell receptor beta chain was detected many times. Its matching antigen is unknown. Through a sample-barcoded 5' primer and a J-beta primer mix, a second PCR was run for roughly 7 to 12 cycles. One entry per CDR3 protein results from TCRdb running MiXCR on the 5' RACE reads. The sample yields some 670,000 distinct CDR3 sequences, about 51% seen once. Every sample yielded at least 7 million isolated PBMCs. This record comes from a study of blood T cells in healthy people across ages. This CDR3 is 14 amino acids long. Germline V gives CDR1 DFQATT, CDR2 SNEGSKA (reference sequence). Trimming removed 2 bases from V and 0 bases from J; junction bases left unmatched: 2. Whole-study findings and limits: TCR beta diversity per million T cells fell roughly linearly with age. In the absence of known donor CMV status, changes in expanded clonotypes were possibly confounded.

The receptor comes from an elderly woman in good health. The V gene is TRBV20-1, the J gene TRBJ1-1; 8 nucleotides match TRBD1. The sequenced material came from blood. CDR3 in DNA: TGCAGTGCTAGATTGGACAGGGTGAACACTGAAGCTTTCTTT. Its translation: CSARLDRVNTEAFF.